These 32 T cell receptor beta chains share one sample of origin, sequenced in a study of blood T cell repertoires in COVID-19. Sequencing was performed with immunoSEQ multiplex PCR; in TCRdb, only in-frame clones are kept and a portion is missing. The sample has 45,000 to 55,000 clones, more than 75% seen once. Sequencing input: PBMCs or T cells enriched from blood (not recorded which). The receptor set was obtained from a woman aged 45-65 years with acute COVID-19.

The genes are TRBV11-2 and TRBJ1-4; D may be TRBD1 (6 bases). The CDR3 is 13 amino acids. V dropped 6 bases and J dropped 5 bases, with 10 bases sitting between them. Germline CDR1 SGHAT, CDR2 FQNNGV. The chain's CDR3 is CASSNRVNEKLFF. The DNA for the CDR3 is TGTGCCAGCAGTAACAGGGTCAATGAAAAACTGTTTTTT.

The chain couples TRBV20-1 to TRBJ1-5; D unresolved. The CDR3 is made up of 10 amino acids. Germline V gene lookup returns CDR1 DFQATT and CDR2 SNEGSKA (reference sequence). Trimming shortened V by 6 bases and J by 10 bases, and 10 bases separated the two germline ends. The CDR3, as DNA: TGCAGTGCCCGACGAGGTCCCCAGCATTTT. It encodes CSARRGPQHF.

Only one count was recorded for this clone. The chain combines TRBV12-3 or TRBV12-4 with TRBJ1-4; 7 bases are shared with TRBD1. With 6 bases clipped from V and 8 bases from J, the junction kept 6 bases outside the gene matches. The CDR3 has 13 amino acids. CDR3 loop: CASSRQGREKLFF. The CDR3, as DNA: TGTGCCAGCAGCCGACAGGGACGGGAAAAACTGTTTTTT.

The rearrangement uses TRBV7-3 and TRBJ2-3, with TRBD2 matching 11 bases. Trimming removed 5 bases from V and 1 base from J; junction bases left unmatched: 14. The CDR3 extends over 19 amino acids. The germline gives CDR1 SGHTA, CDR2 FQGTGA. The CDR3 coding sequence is TGTGCCAGCAGCCCCACGCGCTCTAGCGGGGGGCGCCGCACAGATACGCAGTATTTT. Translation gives CASSPTRSSGGRRTDTQYF.

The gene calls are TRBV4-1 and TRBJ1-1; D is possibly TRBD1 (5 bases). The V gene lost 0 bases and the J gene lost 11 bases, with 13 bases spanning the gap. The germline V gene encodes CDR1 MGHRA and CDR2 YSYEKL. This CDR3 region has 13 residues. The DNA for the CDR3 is TGCGCCAGCAGCCAAGATCTGGGGCAGGGTGCTTTCTTT. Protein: CASSQDLGQGAFF.

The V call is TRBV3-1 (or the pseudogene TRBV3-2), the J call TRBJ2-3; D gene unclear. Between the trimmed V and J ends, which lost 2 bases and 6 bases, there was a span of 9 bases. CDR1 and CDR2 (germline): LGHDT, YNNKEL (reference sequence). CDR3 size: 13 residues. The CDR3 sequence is CASSQRSRDTQYF. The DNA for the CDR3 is TGTGCCAGCAGCCAACGGTCTAGGGATACGCAGTATTTT.

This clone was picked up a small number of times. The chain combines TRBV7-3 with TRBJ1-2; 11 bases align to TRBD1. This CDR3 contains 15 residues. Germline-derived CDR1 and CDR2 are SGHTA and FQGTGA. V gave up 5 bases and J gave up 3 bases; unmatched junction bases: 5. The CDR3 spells CASSPGQGAHYGYTF. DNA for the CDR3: TGTGCCAGCAGCCCCGGACAGGGGGCACACTATGGCTACACCTTC.

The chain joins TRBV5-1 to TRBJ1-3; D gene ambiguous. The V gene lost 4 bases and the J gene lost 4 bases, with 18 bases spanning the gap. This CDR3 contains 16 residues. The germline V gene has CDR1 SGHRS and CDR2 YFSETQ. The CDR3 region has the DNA TGCGCCAGCAGCCCCACCGGAGGCGGCATCGGAAACACCATATATTTT. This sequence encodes CASSPTGGGIGNTIYF.

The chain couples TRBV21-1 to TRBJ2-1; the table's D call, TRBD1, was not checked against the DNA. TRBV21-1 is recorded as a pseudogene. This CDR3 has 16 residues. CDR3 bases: TGTGCCATCCCCCTCCGTCTTCGGGACACACACAATGAGCAGTTCTTC. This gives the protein CAIPLRLRDTHNEQFF.

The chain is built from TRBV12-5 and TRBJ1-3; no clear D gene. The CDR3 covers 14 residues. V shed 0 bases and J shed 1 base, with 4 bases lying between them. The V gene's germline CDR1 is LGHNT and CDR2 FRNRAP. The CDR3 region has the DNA TGTGCTAGTGGTTTGGTACAGTCTGGAAACACCATATATTTT. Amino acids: CASGLVQSGNTIYF.

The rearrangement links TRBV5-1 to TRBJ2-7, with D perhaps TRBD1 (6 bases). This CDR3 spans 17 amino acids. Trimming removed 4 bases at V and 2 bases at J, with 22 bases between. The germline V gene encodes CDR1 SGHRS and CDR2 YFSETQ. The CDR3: CASSHTYWTATAYEQYF. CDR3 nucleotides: TGCGCCAGCAGCCATACATACTGGACAGCAACCGCCTACGAGCAGTACTTC. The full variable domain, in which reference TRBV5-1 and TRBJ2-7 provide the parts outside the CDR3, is KAGVTQTPRYLIKTRGQQVTLSCSPISGHRSVSWYQQTPGQGLQFLFEYFSETQRNKGNFPGRFSGRQFSNSRSEMNVSTLELGDSALYLCASSHTYWTATAYEQYFGPGTRLTVT.

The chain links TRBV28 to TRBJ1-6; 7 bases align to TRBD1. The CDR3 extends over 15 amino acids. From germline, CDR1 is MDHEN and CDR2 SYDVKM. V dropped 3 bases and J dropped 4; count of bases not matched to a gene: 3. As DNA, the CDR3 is TGTGCCAGCAGTTTGGGACAGCTTTATAATTCACCCCTCCACTTT. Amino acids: CASSLGQLYNSPLHF.

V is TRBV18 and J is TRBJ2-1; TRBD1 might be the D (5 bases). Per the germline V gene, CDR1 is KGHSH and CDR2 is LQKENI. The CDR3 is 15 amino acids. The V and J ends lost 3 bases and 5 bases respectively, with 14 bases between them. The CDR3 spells CASSPWGRADNEQFF. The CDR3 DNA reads TGTGCCAGCTCACCCTGGGGCAGGGCGGACAATGAGCAGTTCTTC.

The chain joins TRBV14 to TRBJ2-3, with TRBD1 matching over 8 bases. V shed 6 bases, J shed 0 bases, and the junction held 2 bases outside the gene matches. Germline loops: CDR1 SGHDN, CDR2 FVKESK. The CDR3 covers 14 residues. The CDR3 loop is CASRDRASTDTQYF. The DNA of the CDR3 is TGTGCCAGCAGGGACAGGGCGAGCACAGATACGCAGTATTTT.

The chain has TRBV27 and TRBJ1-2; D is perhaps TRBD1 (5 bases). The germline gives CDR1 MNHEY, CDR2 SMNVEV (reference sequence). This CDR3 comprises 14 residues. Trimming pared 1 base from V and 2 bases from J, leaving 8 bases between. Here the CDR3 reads CASSLWKGNYGYTF. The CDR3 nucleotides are TGTGCCAGCAGTTTATGGAAGGGGAACTATGGCTACACCTTC.

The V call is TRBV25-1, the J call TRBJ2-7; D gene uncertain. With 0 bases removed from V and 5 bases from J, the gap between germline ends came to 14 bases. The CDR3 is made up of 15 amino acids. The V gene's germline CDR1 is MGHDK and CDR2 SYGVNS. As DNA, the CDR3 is TGTGCCAGCAGTGAATATCGCTCCACTTCTAACGAGCAGTACTTC. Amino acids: CASSEYRSTSNEQYF.

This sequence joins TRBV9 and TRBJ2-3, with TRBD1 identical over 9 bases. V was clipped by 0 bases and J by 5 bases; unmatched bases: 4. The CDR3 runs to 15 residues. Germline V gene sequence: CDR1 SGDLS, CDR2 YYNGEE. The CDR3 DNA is TGTGCCAGCAGCGTAGGGACAGGGGATTTAGATACGCAGTATTTT. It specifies CASSVGTGDLDTQYF.

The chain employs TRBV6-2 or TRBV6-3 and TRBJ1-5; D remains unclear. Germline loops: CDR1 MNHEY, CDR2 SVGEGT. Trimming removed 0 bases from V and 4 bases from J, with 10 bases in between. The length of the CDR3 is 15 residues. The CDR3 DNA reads TGTGCCAGCAGTTACTCTCTGGCCCCTAATCAGCCCCAGCATTTT. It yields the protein CASSYSLAPNQPQHF.

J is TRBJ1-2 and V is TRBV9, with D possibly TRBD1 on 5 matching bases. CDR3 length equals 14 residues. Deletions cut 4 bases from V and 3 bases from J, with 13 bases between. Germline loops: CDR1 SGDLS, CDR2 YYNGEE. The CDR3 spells CASSTGGADYGYTF. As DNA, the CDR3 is TGTGCCAGCAGCACAGGTGGGGCAGACTATGGCTACACCTTC.

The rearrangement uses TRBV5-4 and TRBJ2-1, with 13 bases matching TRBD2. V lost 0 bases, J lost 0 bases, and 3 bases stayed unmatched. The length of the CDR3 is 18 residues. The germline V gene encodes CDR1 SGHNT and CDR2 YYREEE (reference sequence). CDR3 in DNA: TGTGCCAGCAGCTTGGGACTAGCGGGGGGTCACTCCTACAATGAGCAGTTCTTC. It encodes CASSLGLAGGHSYNEQFF.

CDR3 sequence reads: CASRGLAGGHEVSGANVLTF. The CDR3 coding sequence is TGCGCCAGCAGGGGACTAGCGGGGGGGCACGAGGTTTCTGGGGCCAACGTCCTGACTTTC. J is TRBJ2-6 and V is TRBV10-2; 16 positions agree with TRBD2. The CDR3 consists of 20 residues. Germline CDR1 WSHSY, CDR2 SAAADI. With 6 bases clipped from V and 1 base from J, the junction kept 9 bases outside the gene matches.

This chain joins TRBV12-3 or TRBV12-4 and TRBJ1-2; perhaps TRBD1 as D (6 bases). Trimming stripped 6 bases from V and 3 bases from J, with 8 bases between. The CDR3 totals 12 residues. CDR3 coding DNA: TGTGCCAGCAGCAGGGGTGACTATGGCTACACCTTC. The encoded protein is CASSRGDYGYTF.

DNA of the CDR3: TGCAGCGTTGACCCTGGACAGGCGGGGAATGAGCAGTTCTTC. Translated: CSVDPGQAGNEQFF. The rearrangement uses TRBV29-1 and TRBJ2-1; possible D gene TRBD1, 7 bases. The CDR3 extends over 14 amino acids. V dropped 3 bases and J dropped 7 bases, with 16 bases sitting between them. The V gene's germline CDR1 is SQVTM and CDR2 ANQGSEA.

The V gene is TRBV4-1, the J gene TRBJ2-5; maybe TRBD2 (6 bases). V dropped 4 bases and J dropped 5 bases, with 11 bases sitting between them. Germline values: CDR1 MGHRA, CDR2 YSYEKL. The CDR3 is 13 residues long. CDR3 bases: TGCGCCAGCAGCCCGGACTACAGGGAGACCCAGTACTTC. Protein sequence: CASSPDYRETQYF.

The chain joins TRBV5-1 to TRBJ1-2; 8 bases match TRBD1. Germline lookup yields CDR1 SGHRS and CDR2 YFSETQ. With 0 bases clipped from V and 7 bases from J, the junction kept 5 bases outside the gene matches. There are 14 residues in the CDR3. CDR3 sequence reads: CASSLGTGKGGYTF. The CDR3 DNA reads TGCGCCAGCAGCTTGGGGACAGGGAAGGGTGGCTACACCTTC.

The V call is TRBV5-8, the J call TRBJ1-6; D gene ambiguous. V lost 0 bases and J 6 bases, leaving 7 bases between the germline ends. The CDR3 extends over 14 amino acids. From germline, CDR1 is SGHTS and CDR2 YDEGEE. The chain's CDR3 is CASSLVAVNSPLHF. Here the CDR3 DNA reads TGTGCCAGCAGCTTGGTGGCGGTTAATTCACCCCTCCACTTT.

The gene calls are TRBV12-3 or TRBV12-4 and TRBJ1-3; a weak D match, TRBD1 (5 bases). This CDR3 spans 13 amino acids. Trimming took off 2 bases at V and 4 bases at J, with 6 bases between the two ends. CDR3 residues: CASSLRGGNTIYF. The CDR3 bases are TGTGCCAGCAGTTTAAGGGGAGGAAACACCATATATTTT.

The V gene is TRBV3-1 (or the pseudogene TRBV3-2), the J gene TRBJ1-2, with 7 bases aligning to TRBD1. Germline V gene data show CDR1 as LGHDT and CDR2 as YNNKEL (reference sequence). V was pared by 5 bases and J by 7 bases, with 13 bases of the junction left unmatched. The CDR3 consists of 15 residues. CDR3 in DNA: TGTGCCAGCAGCTCAAGACAGGGCCCAAGTGCTGGCTACACCTTC. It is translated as CASSSRQGPSAGYTF.

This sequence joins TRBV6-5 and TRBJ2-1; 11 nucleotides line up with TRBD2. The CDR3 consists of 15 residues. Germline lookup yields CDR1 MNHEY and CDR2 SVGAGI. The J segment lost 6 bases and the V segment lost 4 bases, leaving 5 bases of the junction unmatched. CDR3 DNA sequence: TGTGCCAGCAGTTCTTTGACTAGCGGGGTCAATGAGCAGTTCTTC. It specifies CASSSLTSGVNEQFF.

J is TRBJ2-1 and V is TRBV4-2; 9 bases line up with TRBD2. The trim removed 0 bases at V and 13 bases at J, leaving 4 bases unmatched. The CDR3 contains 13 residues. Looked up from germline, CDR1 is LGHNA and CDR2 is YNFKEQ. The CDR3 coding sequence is TGTGCCAGCAGCCAAGAGCTAGCGGGGCTTCAGTTCTTC. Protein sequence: CASSQELAGLQFF.

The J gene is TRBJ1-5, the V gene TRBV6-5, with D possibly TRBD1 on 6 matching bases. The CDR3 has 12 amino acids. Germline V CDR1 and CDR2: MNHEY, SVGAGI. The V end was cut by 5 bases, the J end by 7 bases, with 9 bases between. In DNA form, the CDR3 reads TGTGCCAGCAGTACCACAGGGCAGCCCCAGCATTTT. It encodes CASSTTGQPQHF.

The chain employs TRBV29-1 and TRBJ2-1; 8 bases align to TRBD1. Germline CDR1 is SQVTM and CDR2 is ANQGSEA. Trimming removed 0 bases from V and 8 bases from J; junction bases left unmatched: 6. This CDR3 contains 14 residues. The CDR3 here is CSVEDWTGFDEQFF. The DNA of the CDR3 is TGCAGCGTTGAAGACTGGACAGGGTTCGATGAGCAGTTCTTC.